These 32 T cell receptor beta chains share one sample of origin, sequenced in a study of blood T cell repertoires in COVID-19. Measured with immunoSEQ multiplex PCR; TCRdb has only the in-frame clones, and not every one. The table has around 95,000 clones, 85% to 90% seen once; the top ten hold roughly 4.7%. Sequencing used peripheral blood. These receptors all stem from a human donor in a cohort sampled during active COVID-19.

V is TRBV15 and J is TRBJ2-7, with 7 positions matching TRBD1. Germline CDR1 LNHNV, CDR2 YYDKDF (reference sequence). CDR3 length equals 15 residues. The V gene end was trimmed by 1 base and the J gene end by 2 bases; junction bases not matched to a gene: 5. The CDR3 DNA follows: TGTGCCACCAGCAGAGCCCGACAGGGCACCTACGAGCAGTACTTC. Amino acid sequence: CATSRARQGTYEQYF.

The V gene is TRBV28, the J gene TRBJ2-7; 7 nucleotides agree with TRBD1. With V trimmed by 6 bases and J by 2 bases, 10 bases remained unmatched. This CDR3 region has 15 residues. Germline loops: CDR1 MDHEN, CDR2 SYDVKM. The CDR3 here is CASSLPDRVPYEQYF. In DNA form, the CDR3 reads TGTGCCAGCAGCCTCCCTGACAGGGTCCCCTACGAGCAGTACTTC.

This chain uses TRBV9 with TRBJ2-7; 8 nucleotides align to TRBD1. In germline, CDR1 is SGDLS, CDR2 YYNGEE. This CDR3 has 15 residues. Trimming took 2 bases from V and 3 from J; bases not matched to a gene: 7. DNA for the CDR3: TGTGCCAGCAGCGTCGGACAGGGCAAGTTCTACGAGCAGTACTTC. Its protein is CASSVGQGKFYEQYF.

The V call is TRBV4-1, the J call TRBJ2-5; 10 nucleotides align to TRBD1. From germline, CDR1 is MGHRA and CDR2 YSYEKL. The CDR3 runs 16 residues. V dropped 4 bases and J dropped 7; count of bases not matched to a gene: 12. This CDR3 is CASSPPTTGGSGTQYF. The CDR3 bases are TGCGCCAGCAGCCCGCCTACGACAGGGGGCTCTGGGACCCAGTACTTC.

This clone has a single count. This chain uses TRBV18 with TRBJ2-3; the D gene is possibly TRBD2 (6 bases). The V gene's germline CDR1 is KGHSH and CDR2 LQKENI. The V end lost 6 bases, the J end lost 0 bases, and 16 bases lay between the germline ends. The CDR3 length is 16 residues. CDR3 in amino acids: CASSPLSGSSTDTQYF. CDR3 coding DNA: TGTGCCAGCTCCCCTCTTAGCGGATCTAGCACAGATACGCAGTATTTT. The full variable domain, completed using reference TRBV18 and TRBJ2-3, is NAGVMQNPRHLVRRRGQEARLRCSPMKGHSHVYWYRQLPEEGLKFMVYLQKENIIDESGMPKERFSAEFPKEGPSILRIQQVVRGDSAAYFCASSPLSGSSTDTQYFGPGTRLTVL.

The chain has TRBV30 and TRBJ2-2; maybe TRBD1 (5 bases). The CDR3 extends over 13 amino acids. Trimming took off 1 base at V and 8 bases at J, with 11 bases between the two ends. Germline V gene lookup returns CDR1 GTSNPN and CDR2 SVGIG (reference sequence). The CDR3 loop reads CAWSGGPRGELFF. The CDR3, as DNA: TGTGCCTGGAGTGGGGGCCCAAGGGGGGAGCTGTTTTTT.

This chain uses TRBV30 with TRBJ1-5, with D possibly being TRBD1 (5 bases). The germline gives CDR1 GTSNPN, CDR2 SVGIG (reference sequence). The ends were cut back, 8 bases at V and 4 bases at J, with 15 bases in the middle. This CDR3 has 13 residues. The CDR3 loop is CAANKGPNQPQHF. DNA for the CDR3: TGTGCCGCGAATAAGGGGCCAAATCAGCCCCAGCATTTT.

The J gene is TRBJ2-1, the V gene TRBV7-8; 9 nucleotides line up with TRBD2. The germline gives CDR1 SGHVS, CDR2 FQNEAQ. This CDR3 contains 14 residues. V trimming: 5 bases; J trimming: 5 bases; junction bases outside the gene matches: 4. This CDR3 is CASSLSGSDNEQFF. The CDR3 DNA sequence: TGTGCCAGCAGCCTTAGCGGGAGTGACAATGAGCAGTTCTTC.

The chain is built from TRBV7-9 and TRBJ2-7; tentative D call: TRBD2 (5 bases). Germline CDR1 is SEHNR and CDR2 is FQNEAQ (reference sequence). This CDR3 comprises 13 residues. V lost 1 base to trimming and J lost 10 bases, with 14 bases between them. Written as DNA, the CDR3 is TGTGCCAGCAGCTTAGGGGCGAGGGATGTCCAGTACTTC. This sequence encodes CASSLGARDVQYF.

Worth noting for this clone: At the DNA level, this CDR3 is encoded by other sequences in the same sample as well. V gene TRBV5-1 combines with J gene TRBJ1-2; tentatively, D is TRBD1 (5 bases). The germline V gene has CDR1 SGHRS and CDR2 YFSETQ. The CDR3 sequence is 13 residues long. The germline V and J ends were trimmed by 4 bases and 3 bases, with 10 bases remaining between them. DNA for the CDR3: TGCGCCAGCAGCCCGAAAGGGGACTATGGCTACACCTTC. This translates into CASSPKGDYGYTF.

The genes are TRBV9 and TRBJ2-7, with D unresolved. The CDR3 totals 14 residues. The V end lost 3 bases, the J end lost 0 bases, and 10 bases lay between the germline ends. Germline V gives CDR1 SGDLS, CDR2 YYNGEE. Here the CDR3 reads CASSAAFSSYEQYF. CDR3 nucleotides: TGTGCCAGCAGCGCCGCTTTTAGCTCCTACGAGCAGTACTTC.

This CDR3 is CASSLLQGGNQPQHF. The CDR3 DNA reads as TGTGCCAGCAGCCTACTCCAGGGGGGCAATCAGCCCCAGCATTTT. V usage is TRBV16 and J usage is TRBJ1-5, with TRBD1 matching over 7 bases. CDR1 is KGHSY, CDR2 FQNENV, per germline. The CDR3 extends over 15 amino acids. The V gene end was trimmed by 4 bases and the J gene end by 2 bases; junction bases not matched to a gene: 5.

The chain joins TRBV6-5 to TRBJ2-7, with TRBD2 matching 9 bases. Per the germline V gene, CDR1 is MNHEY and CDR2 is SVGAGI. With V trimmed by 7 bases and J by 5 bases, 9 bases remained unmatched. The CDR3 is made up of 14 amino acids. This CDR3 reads CASTFSGSFDEQYF. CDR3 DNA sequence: TGTGCCAGCACTTTTAGCGGGAGCTTCGACGAGCAGTACTTC.

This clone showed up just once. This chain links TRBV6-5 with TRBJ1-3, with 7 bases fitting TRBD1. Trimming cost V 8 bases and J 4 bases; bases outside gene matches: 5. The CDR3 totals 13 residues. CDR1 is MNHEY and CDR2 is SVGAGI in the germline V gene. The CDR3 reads CASRETGGNTIYF. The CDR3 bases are TGTGCCAGCCGAGAGACAGGGGGAAACACCATATATTTT.

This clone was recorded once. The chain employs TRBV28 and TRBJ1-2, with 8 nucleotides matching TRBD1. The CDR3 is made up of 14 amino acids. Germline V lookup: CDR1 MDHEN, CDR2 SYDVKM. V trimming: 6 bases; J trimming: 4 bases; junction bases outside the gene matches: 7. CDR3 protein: CASRWVQGVYGYTF. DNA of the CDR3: TGTGCCAGCAGATGGGTACAGGGGGTCTATGGCTACACCTTC.

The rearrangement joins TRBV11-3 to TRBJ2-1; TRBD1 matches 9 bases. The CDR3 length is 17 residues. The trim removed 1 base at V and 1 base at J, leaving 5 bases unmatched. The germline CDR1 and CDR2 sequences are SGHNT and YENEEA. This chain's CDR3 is CASSLGGQGPSYNEQFF. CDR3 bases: TGTGCCAGCAGCTTAGGGGGACAGGGACCTTCCTACAATGAGCAGTTCTTC.

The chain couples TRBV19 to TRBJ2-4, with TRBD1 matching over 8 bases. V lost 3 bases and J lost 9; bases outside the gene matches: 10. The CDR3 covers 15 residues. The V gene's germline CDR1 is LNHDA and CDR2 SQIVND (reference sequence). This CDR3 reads CASSIGTGGVGIQYF. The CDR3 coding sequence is TGTGCCAGTAGTATTGGGACAGGAGGTGTCGGCATTCAGTACTTC.

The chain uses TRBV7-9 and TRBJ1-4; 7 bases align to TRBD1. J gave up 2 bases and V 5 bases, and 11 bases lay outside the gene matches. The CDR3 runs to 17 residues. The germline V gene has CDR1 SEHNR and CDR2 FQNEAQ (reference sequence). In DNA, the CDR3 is TGTGCCAGCAGCACGGACAGGTGGAGATCGACTAATGAAAAACTGTTTTTT. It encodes CASSTDRWRSTNEKLFF.

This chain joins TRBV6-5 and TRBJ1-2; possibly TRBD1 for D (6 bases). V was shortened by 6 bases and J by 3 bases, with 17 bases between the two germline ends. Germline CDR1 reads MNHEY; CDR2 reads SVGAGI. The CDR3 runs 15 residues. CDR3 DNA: TGTGCCAGCAGCCCAAGGGGGGGCGCATACTATGGCTACACCTTC. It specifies CASSPRGGAYYGYTF.

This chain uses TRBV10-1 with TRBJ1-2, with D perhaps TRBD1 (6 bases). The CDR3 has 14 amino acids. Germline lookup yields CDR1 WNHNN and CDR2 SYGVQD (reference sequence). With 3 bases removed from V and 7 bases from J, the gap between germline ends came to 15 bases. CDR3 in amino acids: CASSDKGVGGGYTF. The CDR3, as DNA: TGCGCCAGCAGTGATAAGGGGGTAGGCGGTGGCTACACCTTC.

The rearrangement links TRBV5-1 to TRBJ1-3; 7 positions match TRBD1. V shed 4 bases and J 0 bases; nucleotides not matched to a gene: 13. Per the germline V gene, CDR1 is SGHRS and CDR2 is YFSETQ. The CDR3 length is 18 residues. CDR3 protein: CASSRASGGLRSGNTIYF. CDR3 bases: TGCGCCAGCAGCAGGGCGTCAGGGGGACTCCGCTCTGGAAACACCATATATTTT.

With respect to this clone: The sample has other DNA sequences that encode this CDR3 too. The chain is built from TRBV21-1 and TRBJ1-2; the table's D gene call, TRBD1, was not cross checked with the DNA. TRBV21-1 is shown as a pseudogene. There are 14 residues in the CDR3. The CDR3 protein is CASSGTGLFRGYTF. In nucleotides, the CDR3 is TGTGCCAGCAGCGGGACAGGGCTTTTTCGTGGCTACACCTTC.

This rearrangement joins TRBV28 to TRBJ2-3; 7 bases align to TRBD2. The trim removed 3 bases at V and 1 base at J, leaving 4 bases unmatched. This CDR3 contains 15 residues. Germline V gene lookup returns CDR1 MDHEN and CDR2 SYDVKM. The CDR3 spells CASSFERDGTDTQYF. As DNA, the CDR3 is TGTGCCAGCAGTTTTGAGCGGGATGGCACAGATACGCAGTATTTT.

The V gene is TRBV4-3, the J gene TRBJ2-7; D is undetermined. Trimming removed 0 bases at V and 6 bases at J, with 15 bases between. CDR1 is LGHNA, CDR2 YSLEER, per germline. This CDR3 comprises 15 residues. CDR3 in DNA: TGCGCCAGCAGCCAAGATTTCGGCGGATACGGCGAGCAGTACTTC. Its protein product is CASSQDFGGYGEQYF.

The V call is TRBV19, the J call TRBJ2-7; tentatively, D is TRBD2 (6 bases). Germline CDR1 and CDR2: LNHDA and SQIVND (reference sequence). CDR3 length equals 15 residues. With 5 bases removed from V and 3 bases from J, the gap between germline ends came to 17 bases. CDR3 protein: CASSLSGEKSYEQYF. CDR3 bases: TGTGCCAGTAGTCTTTCGGGAGAGAAAAGCTACGAGCAGTACTTC. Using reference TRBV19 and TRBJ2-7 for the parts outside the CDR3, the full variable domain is DGGITQSPKYLFRKEGQNVTLSCEQNLNHDAMYWYRQDPGQGLRLIYYSQIVNDFQKGDIAEGYSVSREKKESFPLTVTSAQKNPTAFYLCASSLSGEKSYEQYFGPGTRLTVT.

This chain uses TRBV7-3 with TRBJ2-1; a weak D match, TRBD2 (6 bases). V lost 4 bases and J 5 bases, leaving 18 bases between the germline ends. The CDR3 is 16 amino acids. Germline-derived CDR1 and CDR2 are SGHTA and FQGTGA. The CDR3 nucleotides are TGTGCCAGCAGCTCCGGTGCCGGGGGAGCTCACAATGAGCAGTTCTTC. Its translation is CASSSGAGGAHNEQFF.

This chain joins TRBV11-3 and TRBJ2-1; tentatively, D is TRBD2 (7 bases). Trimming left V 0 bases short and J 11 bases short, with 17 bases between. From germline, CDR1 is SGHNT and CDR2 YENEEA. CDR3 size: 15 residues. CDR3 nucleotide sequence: TGTGCCAGCAGCTTAGATCCGGGGGGCGGTCAGAAGCAGTTCTTC. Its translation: CASSLDPGGGQKQFF.

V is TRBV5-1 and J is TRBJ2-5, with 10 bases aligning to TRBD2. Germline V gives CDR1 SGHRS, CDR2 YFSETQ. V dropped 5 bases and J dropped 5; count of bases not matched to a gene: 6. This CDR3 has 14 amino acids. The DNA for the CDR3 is TGCGCCAGCAGTAGTTCTAGCGGGAGCGAGACCCAGTACTTC. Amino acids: CASSSSSGSETQYF.

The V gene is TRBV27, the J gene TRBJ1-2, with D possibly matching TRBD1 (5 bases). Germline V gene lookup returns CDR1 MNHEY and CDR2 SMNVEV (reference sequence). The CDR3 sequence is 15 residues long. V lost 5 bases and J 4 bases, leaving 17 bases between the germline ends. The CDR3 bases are TGTGCCAGCAGTATGACAGCCTCCAACCCCTATGGCTACACCTTC. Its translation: CASSMTASNPYGYTF.

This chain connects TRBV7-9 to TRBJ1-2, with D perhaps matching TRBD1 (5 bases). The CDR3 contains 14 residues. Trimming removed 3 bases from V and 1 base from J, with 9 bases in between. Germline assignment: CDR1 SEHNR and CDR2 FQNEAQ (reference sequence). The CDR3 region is CASSLSQGNYGYTF. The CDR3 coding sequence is TGTGCCAGCAGCTTGAGTCAGGGTAACTATGGCTACACCTTC.

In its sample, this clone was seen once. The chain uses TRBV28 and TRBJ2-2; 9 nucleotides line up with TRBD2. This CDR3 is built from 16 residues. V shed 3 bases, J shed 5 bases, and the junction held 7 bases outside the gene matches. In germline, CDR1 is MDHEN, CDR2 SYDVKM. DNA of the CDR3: TGTGCCAGCAGTTTTCTAGCGGGATTGAGGACCGGGGAGCTGTTTTTT. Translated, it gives CASSFLAGLRTGELFF.

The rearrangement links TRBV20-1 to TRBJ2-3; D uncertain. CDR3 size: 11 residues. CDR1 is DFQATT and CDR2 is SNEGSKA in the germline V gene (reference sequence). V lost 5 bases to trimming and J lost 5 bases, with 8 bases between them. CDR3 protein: CSALSIDTQYF. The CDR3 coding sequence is TGCAGTGCTCTCTCTATAGATACGCAGTATTTT.